Here is one T cell receptor beta chain with its context. Antigen unknown. Germline loops: CDR1 SGHTA, CDR2 FQGNSA. The CDR3 contains 18 residues. V shed 1 base and J 2 bases; nucleotides not matched to a gene: 12. Sequencing relied on a cDNA template that was reverse transcribed from extracted RNA. Libraries were prepared by immunoSEQ multiplex PCR; TCRdb keeps only in-frame clonotypes and omits some of them. The sample has 98,000 or so clones, around 55% seen once; the top ten hold around 16%. The data were obtained in a study of CD8+ T cells in alopecia areata. Treatment noted: oral pan-JAK inhibitor, 5-10 mg twice daily. In alopecia areata patients, both lesional scalp punch biopsies and peripheral blood were collected. Findings and caveats of the study: Persistence of many expanded lesional clones was seen in scalp and blood during tofacitinib.

The sample here was CD8+ T cells sorted from blood, taken at week 4, from a patient treated with tofacitinib. This chain links TRBV7-2 with TRBJ2-3; TRBD2 agrees at 7 bases. The sequence came from a human donor with alopecia areata. The CDR3 DNA reads TGTGCCAGCAGCTTAGAAGGTCTTGGAGCGGGGCCCACAGATACGCAGTATTTT. It encodes CASSLEGLGAGPTDTQYF. The full variable domain, with the rest looked up from reference TRBV7-2 and TRBJ2-3, is GAGVSQSPSNKVTEKGKDVELRCDPISGHTALYWYRQSLGQGLEFLIYFQGNSAPDKSGLPSDRFSAERTGGSVSTLTIQRTQQEDSAVYLCASSLEGLGAGPTDTQYFGPGTRLTVL.